This T cell receptor beta chain was observed in a study of blood T cell repertoires in COVID-19. As originally analysed: Estimation of nucleated cell counts was performed using reference gene primer amplification. Repertoires were generated with immunoSEQ multiplex PCR, while TCRdb's copy carries only in-frame clones and drops some. V and J calls and clone size follow that table, whereas D and trimming were derived from the DNA. The table records under 200,000 clones, 70% to 85% of them present only once. Only a few counts were recorded for this clone. The sequencing input was peripheral blood. This clonotype was sampled from a woman in her thirties with acute or convalescent COVID-19.

CDR3 region: CASSLGDRANTGELFF. CDR3 sequence (DNA): TGTGCCAGCAGCTTGGGGGACAGGGCGAACACCGGGGAGCTGTTTTTT. The V call is TRBV5-6, the J call TRBJ2-2, with 9 bases matching TRBD1. The CDR3 totals 16 residues. Germline values: CDR1 SGHDT, CDR2 YYEEEE. V lost 0 bases and J lost 0; bases outside the gene matches: 0.